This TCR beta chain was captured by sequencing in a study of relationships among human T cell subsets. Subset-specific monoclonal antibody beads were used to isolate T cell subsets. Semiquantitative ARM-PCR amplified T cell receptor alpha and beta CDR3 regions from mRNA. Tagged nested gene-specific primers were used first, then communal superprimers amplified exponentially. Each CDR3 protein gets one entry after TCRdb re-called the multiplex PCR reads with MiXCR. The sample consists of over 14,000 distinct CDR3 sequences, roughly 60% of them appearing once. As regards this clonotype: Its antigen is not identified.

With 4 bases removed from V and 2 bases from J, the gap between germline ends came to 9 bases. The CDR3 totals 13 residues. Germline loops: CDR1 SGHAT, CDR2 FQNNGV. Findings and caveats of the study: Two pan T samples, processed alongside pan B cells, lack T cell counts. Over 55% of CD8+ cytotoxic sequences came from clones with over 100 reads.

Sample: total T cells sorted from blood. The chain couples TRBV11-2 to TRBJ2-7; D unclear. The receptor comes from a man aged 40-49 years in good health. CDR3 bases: TGTGCCAGCAGCTATTCAGACGCCTACGAGCAGTACTTC. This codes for CASSYSDAYEQYF.